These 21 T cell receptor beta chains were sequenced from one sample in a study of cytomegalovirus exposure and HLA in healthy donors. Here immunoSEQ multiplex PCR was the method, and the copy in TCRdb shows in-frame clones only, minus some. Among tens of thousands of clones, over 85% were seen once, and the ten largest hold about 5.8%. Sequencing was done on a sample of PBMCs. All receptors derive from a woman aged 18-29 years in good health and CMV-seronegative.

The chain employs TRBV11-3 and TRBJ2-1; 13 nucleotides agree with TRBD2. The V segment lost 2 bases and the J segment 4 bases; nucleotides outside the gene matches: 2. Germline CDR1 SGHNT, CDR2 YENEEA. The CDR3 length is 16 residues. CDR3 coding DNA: TGTGCCAGCAGCTTAAGGGGACTAGCGGGGTACAATGAGCAGTTCTTC. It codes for CASSLRGLAGYNEQFF.

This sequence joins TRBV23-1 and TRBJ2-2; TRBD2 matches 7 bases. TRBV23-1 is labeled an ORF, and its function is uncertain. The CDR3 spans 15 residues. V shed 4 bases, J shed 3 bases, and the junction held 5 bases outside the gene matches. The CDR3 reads CASSREAGDTGELFF. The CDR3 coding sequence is TGCGCCAGCAGTCGAGAGGCGGGAGACACCGGGGAGCTGTTTTTT.

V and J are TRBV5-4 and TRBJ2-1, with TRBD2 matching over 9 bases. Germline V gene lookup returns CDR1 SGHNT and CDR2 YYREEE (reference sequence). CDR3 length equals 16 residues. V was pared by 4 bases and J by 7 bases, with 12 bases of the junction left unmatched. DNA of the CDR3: TGTGCCAGCAGCCGAGCTCGACTAGCGGAAGGGAATGAGCAGTTCTTC. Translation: CASSRARLAEGNEQFF. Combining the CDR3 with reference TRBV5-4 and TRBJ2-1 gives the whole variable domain ETGVTQSPTHLIKTRGQQVTLRCSSQSGHNTVSWYQQALGQGPQFIFQYYREEENGRGNFPPRFSGLQFPNYSSELNVNALELDDSALYLCASSRARLAEGNEQFFGPGTRLTVL.

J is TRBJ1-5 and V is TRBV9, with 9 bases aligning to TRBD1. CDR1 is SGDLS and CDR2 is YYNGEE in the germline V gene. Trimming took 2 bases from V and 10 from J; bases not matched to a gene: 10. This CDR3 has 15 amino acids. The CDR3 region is CASSVEPGQGQPQHF. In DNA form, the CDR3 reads TGTGCCAGCAGCGTCGAACCGGGACAGGGTCAACCCCAGCATTTT.

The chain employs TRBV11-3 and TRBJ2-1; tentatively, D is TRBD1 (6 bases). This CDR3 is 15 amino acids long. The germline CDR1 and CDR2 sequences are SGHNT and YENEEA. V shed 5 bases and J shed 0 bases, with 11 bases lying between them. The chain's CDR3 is CASSHRESSYNEQFF. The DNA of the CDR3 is TGTGCCAGCAGCCACAGGGAGAGCTCCTACAATGAGCAGTTCTTC.

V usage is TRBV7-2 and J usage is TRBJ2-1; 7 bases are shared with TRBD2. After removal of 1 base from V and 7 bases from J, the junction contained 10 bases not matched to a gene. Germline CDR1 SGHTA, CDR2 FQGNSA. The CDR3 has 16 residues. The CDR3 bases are TGTGCCAGCAGCTTAGTTCGGGAGGTGAGGGCGAATGAGCAGTTCTTC. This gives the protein CASSLVREVRANEQFF.

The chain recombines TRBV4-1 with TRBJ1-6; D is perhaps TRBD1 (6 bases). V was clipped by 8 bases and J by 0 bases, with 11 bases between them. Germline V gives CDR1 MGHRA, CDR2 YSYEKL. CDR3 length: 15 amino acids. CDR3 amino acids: CASGTPSSYNSPLHF. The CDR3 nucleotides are TGCGCCAGCGGGACACCGAGCTCCTATAATTCACCCCTCCACTTT.

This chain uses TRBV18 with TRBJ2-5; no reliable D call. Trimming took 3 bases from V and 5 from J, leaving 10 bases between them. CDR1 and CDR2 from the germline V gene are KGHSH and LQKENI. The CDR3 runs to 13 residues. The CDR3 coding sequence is TGTGCCAGCTCACCGGAGTCTGGGGAGACCCAGTACTTC. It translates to CASSPESGETQYF.

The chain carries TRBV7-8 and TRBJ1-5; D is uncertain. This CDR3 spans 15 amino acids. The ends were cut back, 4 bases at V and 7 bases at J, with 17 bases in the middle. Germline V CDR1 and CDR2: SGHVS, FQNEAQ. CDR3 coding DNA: TGTGCCAGCAGCTCCCGGGAAGAGGCCGTCCAGCCCCAGCATTTT. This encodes CASSSREEAVQPQHF.

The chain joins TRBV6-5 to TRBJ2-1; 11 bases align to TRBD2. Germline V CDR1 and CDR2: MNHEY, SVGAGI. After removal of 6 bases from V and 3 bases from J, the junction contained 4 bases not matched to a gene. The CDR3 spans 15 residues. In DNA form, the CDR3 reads TGTGCCAGCAGCCAAACTAGCGGGGGCTACAATGAGCAGTTCTTC. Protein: CASSQTSGGYNEQFF.

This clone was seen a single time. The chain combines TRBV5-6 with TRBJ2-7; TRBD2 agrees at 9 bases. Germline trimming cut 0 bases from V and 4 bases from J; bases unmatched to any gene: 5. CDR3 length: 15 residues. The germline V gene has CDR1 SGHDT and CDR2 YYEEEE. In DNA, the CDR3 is TGTGCCAGCAGCTTGGAACGGACTAGCGCGTACGAGCAGTACGTC. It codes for CASSLERTSAYEQYV.

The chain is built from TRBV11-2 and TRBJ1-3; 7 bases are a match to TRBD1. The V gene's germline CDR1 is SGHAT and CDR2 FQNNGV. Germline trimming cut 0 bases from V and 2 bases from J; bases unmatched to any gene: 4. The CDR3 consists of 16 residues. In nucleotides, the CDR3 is TGTGCCAGCAGCTTAGACCCGACAGGGACTGGAAACACCATATATTTT. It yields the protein CASSLDPTGTGNTIYF.

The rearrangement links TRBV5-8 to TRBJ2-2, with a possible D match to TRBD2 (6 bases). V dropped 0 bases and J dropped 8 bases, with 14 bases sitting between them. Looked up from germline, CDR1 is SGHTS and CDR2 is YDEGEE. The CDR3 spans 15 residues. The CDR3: CASSLGNAGRGELFF. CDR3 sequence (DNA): TGTGCCAGCAGCTTGGGGAATGCGGGACGAGGGGAGCTGTTTTTT.

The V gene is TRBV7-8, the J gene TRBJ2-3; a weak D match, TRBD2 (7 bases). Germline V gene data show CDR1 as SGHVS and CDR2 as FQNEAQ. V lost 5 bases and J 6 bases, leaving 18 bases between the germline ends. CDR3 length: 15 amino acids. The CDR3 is CASSPFLGGLDTQYF. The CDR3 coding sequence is TGTGCCAGCAGCCCATTTCTCGGGGGGCTCGATACGCAGTATTTT.

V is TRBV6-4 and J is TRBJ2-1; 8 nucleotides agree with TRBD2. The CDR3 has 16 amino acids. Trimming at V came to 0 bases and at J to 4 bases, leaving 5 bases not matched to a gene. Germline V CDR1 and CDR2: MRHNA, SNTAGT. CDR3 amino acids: CASSDSVTSGYNEQFF. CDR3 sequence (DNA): TGTGCCAGCAGTGACTCTGTAACTAGCGGATACAATGAGCAGTTCTTC.

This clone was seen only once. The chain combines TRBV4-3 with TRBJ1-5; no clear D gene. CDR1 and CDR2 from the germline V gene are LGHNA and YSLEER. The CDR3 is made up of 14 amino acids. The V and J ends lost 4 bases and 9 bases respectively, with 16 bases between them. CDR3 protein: CASSLGLLEGPQHF. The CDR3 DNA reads TGCGCCAGCAGCCTCGGACTCCTGGAGGGGCCCCAGCATTTT.

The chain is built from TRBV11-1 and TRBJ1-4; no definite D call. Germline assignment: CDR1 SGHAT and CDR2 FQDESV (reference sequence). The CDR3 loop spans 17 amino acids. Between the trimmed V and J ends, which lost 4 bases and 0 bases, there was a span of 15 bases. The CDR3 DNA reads TGTGCCAGCAGCTCCGAACGGGGTTTTGCAACTAATGAAAAACTGTTTTTT. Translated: CASSSERGFATNEKLFF. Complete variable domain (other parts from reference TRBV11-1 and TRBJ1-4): EAEVAQSPRYKITEKSQAVAFWCDPISGHATLYWYRQILGQGPELLVQFQDESVVDDSQLPKDRFSAERLKGVDSTLKIQPAELGDSAMYLCASSSERGFATNEKLFFGSGTQLSVL.

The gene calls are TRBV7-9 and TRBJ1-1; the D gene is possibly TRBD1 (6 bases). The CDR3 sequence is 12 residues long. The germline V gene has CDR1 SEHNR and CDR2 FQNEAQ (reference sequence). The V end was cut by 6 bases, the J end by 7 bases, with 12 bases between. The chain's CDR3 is CASSLDRDEAFF. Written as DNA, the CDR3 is TGTGCCAGCAGTCTGGACAGAGATGAAGCTTTCTTT.

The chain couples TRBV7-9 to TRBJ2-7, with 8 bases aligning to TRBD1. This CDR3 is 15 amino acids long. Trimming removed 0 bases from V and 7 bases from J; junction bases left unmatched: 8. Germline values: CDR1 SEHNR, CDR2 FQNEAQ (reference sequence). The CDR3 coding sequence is TGTGCCAGCAGCTTAGCGCAACGGACAGGGCGGGAGCAGTACGTC. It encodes CASSLAQRTGREQYV.

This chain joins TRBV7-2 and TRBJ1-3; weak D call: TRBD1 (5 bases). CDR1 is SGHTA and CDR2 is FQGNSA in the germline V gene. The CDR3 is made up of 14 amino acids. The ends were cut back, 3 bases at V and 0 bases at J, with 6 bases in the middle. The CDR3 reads CASSFRDSGNTIYF. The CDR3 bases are TGTGCCAGCAGCTTCAGGGACTCTGGAAACACCATATATTTT. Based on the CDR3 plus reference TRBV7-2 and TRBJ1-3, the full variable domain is GAGVSQSPSNKVTEKGKDVELRCDPISGHTALYWYRQSLGQGLEFLIYFQGNSAPDKSGLPSDRFSAERTGGSVSTLTIQRTQQEDSAVYLCASSFRDSGNTIYFGEGSWLTVV.

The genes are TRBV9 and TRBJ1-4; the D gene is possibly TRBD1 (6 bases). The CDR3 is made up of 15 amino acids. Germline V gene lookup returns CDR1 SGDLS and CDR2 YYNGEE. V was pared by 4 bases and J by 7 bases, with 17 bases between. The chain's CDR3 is CASSPREGVGEKLFF. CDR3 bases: TGTGCCAGCAGCCCCCGTGAGGGGGTAGGTGAAAAACTGTTTTTT.